This is a list of T cell receptor beta chains from one sample in a study of T cells after yellow fever vaccination. Each CDR3 protein is one row after TCRdb ran MiXCR on the 5' RACE reads. The table lists about 370,000 distinct CDR3 sequences, more than 9% of them singletons. The sample was PBMCs, taken on the day of the first yellow fever vaccination. These TCRs come from a man younger than 35 who received the YFV17D yellow fever vaccine. Each CDR3 is given with its conserved first and last residue. A D gene is named only where the DNA matches it firmly. Not every row has a clone size; where given, it reads once, few, many or a size class.

CASSPTPVNNSPLHF TGTGCCAGCAGCCCCACACCCGTCAATAATTCACCCCTCCACTTT . TRBJ1-6 few TRBV11-2
CASSFYRGSQTYNEQFF TGCGCCAGCAGCTTCTACAGGGGGTCCCAGACCTACAATGAGCAGTTCTTC TRBD1 TRBJ2-1 . TRBV5-1
CATSRDVPTQRSGNTIYF TGTGCCACCAGCAGAGATGTTCCGACACAACGCTCTGGAAACACCATATATTTT . TRBJ1-3 few TRBV15
CASSQPLPAGKPTDTQYF TGCGCCAGCAGCCAACCACTACCAGCGGGGAAACCCACAGATACGCAGTATTTT TRBD2 TRBJ2-3 few TRBV5-1
CASSSGGGGSNQPQHF TGTGCCAGCAGCAGTGGAGGGGGCGGAAGCAATCAGCCCCAGCATTTT TRBD1 TRBJ1-5 many TRBV7-8
CATSRTVALGNTIYF TGTGCCACATCCCGGACGGTGGCTCTTGGAAACACCATATATTTT . TRBJ1-3 few TRBV19
CSARSLSGETQYF TGCAGTGCCAGGTCGTTAAGCGGAGAGACCCAGTACTTC . TRBJ2-5 few TRBV20-1
CASSHTGFVEQFF TGCGCCAGCAGCCATACAGGGTTCGTTGAGCAGTTCTTC . TRBJ2-1 . TRBV4-1
CASRDRDPQPQHF TGTGCCAGTAGGGACAGGGACCCCCAGCCCCAGCATTTT TRBD1 TRBJ1-5 few TRBV19
CASSQGGGDEQFF TGCGCCAGCAGCCAAGGGGGGGGCGATGAGCAGTTCTTC . TRBJ2-1 . TRBV4-1
CASSQDPLTSGGAETQYF TGCGCCAGCAGCCAAGATCCCCTGACTAGCGGGGGGGCGGAGACCCAGTACTTC TRBD2 TRBJ2-5 once TRBV4-1